This TCR beta chain was found in a study of cytomegalovirus exposure and HLA in healthy donors. Study-wide background: An earlier analysis identified fewer than 130 million unique TCR beta sequences in 170 million or so T cells. HLA-typed donors were the source of about 85 million unique TCRs held in an early data release. Whole-study results and caveats: TCR beta chain V- and J-gene trimming was linked, in a later analysis, to a missense variant in DCLRE1C. A few chains tied to CMV proved CMV antigen-specific in vitro.

In the case of this clone: Antigen specificity is unknown.

PCR involved 60 Vbeta and 13 Jbeta primers. Sequencing was performed with immunoSEQ multiplex PCR; in TCRdb, only in-frame clones are kept and a portion is missing. The table shows 150,000 to 200,000 clones, with approximately 12% occurring only once. Between the trimmed V and J ends, which lost 0 bases and 6 bases, there was a span of 18 bases. The CDR3 loop spans 17 amino acids. Germline lookup yields CDR1 MNHNS and CDR2 SASEGT. The material sequenced was PBMCs. The TCR sequence derives from a man in his forties or fifties in good health and CMV-seropositive. V gene TRBV6-1 combines with J gene TRBJ1-5; D is ambiguous. CDR3 coding DNA: TGTGCCAGCAGTGAAGCGCAACTAACGGGGTTCGGTCAGCCCCAGCATTTT. Amino acids: CASSEAQLTGFGQPQHF.